The next 7 T cell receptor beta chains were all read from a single sample in a study of vaccination effects on CD4 cells after COVID-19. Following 10 days of culture, CD4+ T cells were isolated. The antigens for these receptors are not known. TCRdb keeps only in-frame clones here, not all; method: immunoSEQ multiplex PCR. The table includes about 47,000 clones, about 80% detected once. This material consisted of CD4+ T cells from PBMCs cultured without peptide, taken before COVID-19 vaccination. The receptors were gathered from a human donor who had a prior SARS-CoV-2 infection.

A single count supports this clone. V is TRBV9 and J is TRBJ1-1, with D perhaps matching TRBD1 (5 bases). The germline V gene has CDR1 SGDLS and CDR2 YYNGEE. This CDR3 has 14 amino acids. The V and J ends lost 4 bases and 7 bases respectively, with 17 bases between them. In nucleotides, the CDR3 is TGTGCCAGCAGCCGAAACCCTGTGACAGATGAAGCTTTCTTT. It codes for CASSRNPVTDEAFF.

The gene calls are TRBV29-1 and TRBJ1-2; 10 bases are a match to TRBD1. Germline CDR1 SQVTM, CDR2 ANQGSEA. The V gene end was trimmed by 7 bases and the J gene end by 4 bases; junction bases not matched to a gene: 3. The CDR3 consists of 12 residues. The CDR3 DNA follows: TGCAGCGCTGGACAGGGGGGCTATGGCTACACCTTC. Amino acids: CSAGQGGYGYTF.

V is TRBV5-3 and J is TRBJ2-1, with 7 bases matching TRBD2. TRBV5-3 carries the ORF label, with uncertain function. The CDR3 spans 16 residues. V was clipped by 0 bases and J by 4 bases; unmatched bases: 7. The CDR3 DNA follows: TGTGCCAGAAGCTTGGGGCTAGCGGACAATTACAATGAGCAGTTCTTC. This encodes CARSLGLADNYNEQFF.

J is TRBJ2-3 and V is TRBV7-2; D gene ambiguous. Germline CDR1 reads SGHTA; CDR2 reads FQGNSA. The V gene lost 5 bases and the J gene lost 1 base, with 13 bases spanning the gap. The CDR3 spans 15 residues. CDR3 DNA: TGTGCCAGCAGCCCAACGCGTAGGGGCACAGATACGCAGTATTTT. It codes for CASSPTRRGTDTQYF.

This chain's CDR3 is CASSVGLLTLEQYF. The DNA for the CDR3 is TGTGCCAGCAGTGTGGGGCTTCTCACCCTCGAGCAGTACTTC. The V gene is TRBV2, the J gene TRBJ2-7; TRBD1 is a possible D gene (5 bases). Germline CDR1 and CDR2: SNHLY and FYNNEI. The ends were cut back, 4 bases at V and 6 bases at J, with 16 bases in the middle. CDR3 size: 14 residues. The full variable domain, rest sourced from reference TRBV2 and TRBJ2-7, is EPEVTQTPSHQVTQMGQEVILRCVPISNHLYFYWYRQILGQKVEFLVSFYNNEISEKSEIFDDQFSVERPDGSNFTLKIRSTKLEDSAMYFCASSVGLLTLEQYFGPGTRLTVT.

The chain uses TRBV7-3 and TRBJ2-1; D not certain. Trimming cost V 2 bases and J 4 bases, with 12 bases left between them. Germline CDR1 and CDR2: SGHTA and FQGTGA. This CDR3 contains 15 residues. This CDR3 is CASSLSAAEYNEQFF. In nucleotides, the CDR3 is TGTGCCAGCAGCTTATCCGCGGCGGAATACAATGAGCAGTTCTTC.

V gene TRBV19 combines with J gene TRBJ2-1, with D tentatively TRBD2 (8 bases). Trimming removed 6 bases at V and 5 bases at J, with 17 bases between. This CDR3 contains 15 residues. Germline values: CDR1 LNHDA, CDR2 SQIVND (reference sequence). The DNA of the CDR3 is TGTGCCAGTAGAAAAAGGGGGCGGGGGGACAATGAGCAGTTCTTC. This sequence encodes CASRKRGRGDNEQFF.